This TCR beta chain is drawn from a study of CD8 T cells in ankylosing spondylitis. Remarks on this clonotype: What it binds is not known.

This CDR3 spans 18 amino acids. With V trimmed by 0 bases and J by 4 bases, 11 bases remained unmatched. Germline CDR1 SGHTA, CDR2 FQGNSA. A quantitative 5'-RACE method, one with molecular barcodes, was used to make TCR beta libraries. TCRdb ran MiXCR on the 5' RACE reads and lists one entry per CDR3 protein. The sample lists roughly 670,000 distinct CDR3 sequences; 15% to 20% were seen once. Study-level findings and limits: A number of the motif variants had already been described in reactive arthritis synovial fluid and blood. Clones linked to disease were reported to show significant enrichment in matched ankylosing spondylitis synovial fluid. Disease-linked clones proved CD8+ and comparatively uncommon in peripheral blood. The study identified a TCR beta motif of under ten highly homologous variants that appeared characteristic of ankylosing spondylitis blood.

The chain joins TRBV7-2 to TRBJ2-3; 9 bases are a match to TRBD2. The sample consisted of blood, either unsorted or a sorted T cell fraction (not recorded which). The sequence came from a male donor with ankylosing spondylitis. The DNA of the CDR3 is TGTGCCAGCAGCTTAGCGCGCGGCGGGAGGGGTGCGGCAGATACGCAGTATTTT. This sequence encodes CASSLARGGRGAADTQYF.